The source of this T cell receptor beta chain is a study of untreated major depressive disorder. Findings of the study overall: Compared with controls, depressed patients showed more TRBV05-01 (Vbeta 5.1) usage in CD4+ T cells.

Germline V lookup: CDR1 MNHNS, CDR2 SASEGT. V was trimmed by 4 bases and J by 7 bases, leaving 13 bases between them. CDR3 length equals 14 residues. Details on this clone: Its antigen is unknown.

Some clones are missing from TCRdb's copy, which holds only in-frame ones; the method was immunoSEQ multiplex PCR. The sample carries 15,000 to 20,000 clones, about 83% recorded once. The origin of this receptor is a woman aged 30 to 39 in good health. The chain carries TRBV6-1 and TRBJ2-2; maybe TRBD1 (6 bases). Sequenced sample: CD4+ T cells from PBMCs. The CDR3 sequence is CASSVEGDNGELFF. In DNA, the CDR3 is TGTGCCAGCAGTGTCGAGGGGGACAACGGGGAGCTGTTTTTT.